The 25 T cell receptor beta chains below come from one sample, sequenced in a study of blood T cell repertoires in COVID-19. TCRdb keeps only in-frame clones here, not all; method: immunoSEQ multiplex PCR. The repertoire holds about 56,000 clones, with 89% as singletons. Sequencing was done on a sample of peripheral blood. These TCRs come from a human donor in a cohort sampled during active COVID-19.

This clone was found once. V and J are TRBV5-1 and TRBJ2-5; D is possibly TRBD1 (6 bases). The CDR3 has 15 amino acids. CDR1 is SGHRS, CDR2 YFSETQ, per germline. V lost 1 base, J lost 7 bases, and 17 bases lay in between. This CDR3 is CASSLYQGPTRTQYF. The CDR3 nucleotides read TGCGCCAGCAGCTTGTACCAGGGGCCAACCCGGACCCAGTACTTC.

The J gene is TRBJ1-2, the V gene TRBV7-2; 8 bases align to TRBD1. This CDR3 contains 15 residues. The germline gives CDR1 SGHTA, CDR2 FQGNSA. V lost 1 base to trimming and J lost 5 bases; unmatched junction nucleotides: 6. The CDR3 region is CASSLDRGGPYGYTF. In nucleotides, the CDR3 is TGTGCCAGCAGCTTAGACAGGGGGGGACCTTATGGCTACACCTTC. Drawing the rest from reference TRBV7-2 and TRBJ1-2, the complete variable domain is GAGVSQSPSNKVTEKGKDVELRCDPISGHTALYWYRQSLGQGLEFLIYFQGNSAPDKSGLPSDRFSAERTGGSVSTLTIQRTQQEDSAVYLCASSLDRGGPYGYTFGSGTRLTVV.

The chain couples TRBV7-2 to TRBJ2-3; weak D call: TRBD1 (6 bases). Germline CDR1 and CDR2: SGHTA and FQGNSA. There are 14 residues in the CDR3. Trimming shortened V by 3 bases and J by 4 bases, and 11 bases separated the two germline ends. CDR3 DNA: TGTGCCAGCAGCTTCACAGGGTATGCAGATACGCAGTATTTT. This codes for CASSFTGYADTQYF.

The V gene is TRBV6-6, the J gene TRBJ1-1; no reliable D call. V lost 0 bases and J lost 2, with 7 bases in between. Germline CDR1 and CDR2: MNHNY and SVGAGI (reference sequence). This CDR3 has 14 residues. CDR3 sequence (DNA): TGTGCCAGCAGTTACTCGGCCGATAACACTGAAGCTTTCTTT. Its protein product is CASSYSADNTEAFF.

This chain links TRBV7-2 with TRBJ2-7, with 9 nucleotides matching TRBD2. Germline V gene data show CDR1 as SGHTA and CDR2 as FQGNSA. Unmatched junction bases numbered 4, after V lost 1 base and J lost 0 bases. The CDR3 is 16 amino acids. CDR3 in amino acids: CASSLGASGASYEQYF. CDR3 nucleotide sequence: TGTGCCAGCAGCTTAGGGGCTAGCGGGGCCTCCTACGAGCAGTACTTC.

The V gene is TRBV7-2, the J gene TRBJ2-4; D is unresolved. Germline V gives CDR1 SGHTA, CDR2 FQGNSA. The germline V and J ends were trimmed by 3 bases and 0 bases, with 3 bases remaining between them. The CDR3 totals 13 residues. The CDR3 loop reads CASSFLAKNIQYF. The CDR3, as DNA: TGTGCCAGCAGCTTCCTAGCCAAAAACATTCAGTACTTC.

Here the CDR3 reads CASSLEASGSEAFF. The CDR3 DNA reads as TGTGCCAGCAGCTTAGAGGCGTCGGGGTCTGAAGCTTTCTTT. The V gene is TRBV7-9, the J gene TRBJ1-1; no clear D gene. This CDR3 is 14 amino acids long. Per germline, CDR1 SEHNR and CDR2 FQNEAQ (reference sequence). Trimming removed 1 base at V and 6 bases at J, with 12 bases between. Drawing the rest from reference TRBV7-9 and TRBJ1-1, the complete variable domain is DTGVSQNPRHKITKRGQNVTFRCDPISEHNRLYWYRQTLGQGPEFLTYFQNEAQLEKSRLLSDRFSAERPKGSFSTLEIQRTEQGDSAMYLCASSLEASGSEAFFGQGTRLTVV.

This chain links TRBV12-3 or TRBV12-4 with TRBJ2-2; D call uncertain. Deletions cut 3 bases from V and 7 bases from J, with 9 bases between. This CDR3 contains 13 residues. Here the CDR3 reads CASSLRLLGELFF. As DNA, the CDR3 is TGTGCCAGCAGTTTGAGACTTCTCGGGGAGCTGTTTTTT.

This clone was detected once. V usage is TRBV28 and J usage is TRBJ1-1; a possible D gene is TRBD1 (5 bases). The V and J ends lost 4 bases and 7 bases respectively, with 16 bases between them. Per the germline V gene, CDR1 is MDHEN and CDR2 is SYDVKM. There are 14 residues in the CDR3. CDR3: CASSSWGQGDEAFF. CDR3 DNA: TGTGCCAGCAGTTCCTGGGGTCAGGGTGATGAAGCTTTCTTT.

The rearrangement joins TRBV6-8 to TRBJ1-6; D is perhaps TRBD1 (5 bases). V was clipped by 9 bases and J by 6 bases, with 15 bases between them. The germline V gene encodes CDR1 MNHGY and CDR2 SAAAGT. The CDR3 has 14 residues. CDR3 coding DNA: TGTGCCAGAGGTCCGGACATTAGTAATTCACCCCTCCACTTT. Protein: CARGPDISNSPLHF.

The chain carries TRBV7-9 and TRBJ1-2; a weak D match, TRBD1 (6 bases). V dropped 4 bases and J dropped 12 bases, with 18 bases sitting between them. Germline V CDR1 and CDR2: SEHNR, FQNEAQ (reference sequence). The CDR3 spans 13 residues. In DNA form, the CDR3 reads TGTGCCAGCAGCTCCACACAGGGTTTGGTGGACACCTTC. It is translated as CASSSTQGLVDTF.

This chain connects TRBV4-2 to TRBJ2-3, with TRBD2 matching 8 bases. Losses at the gene ends were 3 bases for V and 2 bases for J; bases not matched to a gene: 16. The germline V gene has CDR1 LGHNA and CDR2 YNFKEQ. The CDR3 runs 19 residues. As DNA, the CDR3 is TGTGCCAGCAGCCAGGGAGACTGGCGGGGGGCCATCCACACAGATACGCAGTATTTT. Translation gives CASSQGDWRGAIHTDTQYF.

The CDR3 sequence: CASSRNRGTEAFF. CDR3 nucleotides: TGTGCCAGCAGCCGTAACAGGGGCACTGAAGCTTTCTTT. The gene calls are TRBV7-9 and TRBJ1-1, with 7 bases that match TRBD1. J gave up 4 bases and V 5 bases, and 4 bases lay outside the gene matches. The CDR3 loop spans 13 amino acids. The germline V gene encodes CDR1 SEHNR and CDR2 FQNEAQ (reference sequence).

V gene TRBV5-5 combines with J gene TRBJ2-3, with D perhaps matching TRBD2 (6 bases). V shed 4 bases and J shed 4 bases, with 25 bases lying between them. The CDR3 contains 18 residues. Germline values: CDR1 SGHKS, CDR2 YYEKEE (reference sequence). The CDR3 loop reads CASSTRNPGVTTPDTQYF. The DNA for the CDR3 is TGTGCCAGCAGCACACGCAATCCGGGGGTCACAACACCAGATACGCAGTATTTT.

This chain joins TRBV11-3 and TRBJ1-1; 9 bases are shared with TRBD1. The CDR3 sequence is 15 residues long. The V gene end was trimmed by 2 bases and the J gene end by 4 bases; junction bases not matched to a gene: 5. Germline lookup yields CDR1 SGHNT and CDR2 YENEEA. CDR3 protein: CASSLFLGQGTEAFF. The DNA of the CDR3 is TGTGCCAGCAGCTTATTTCTGGGACAGGGCACTGAAGCTTTCTTT.

V and J are TRBV10-1 and TRBJ1-1; D unclear. Trimming took 3 bases from V and 10 from J, leaving 9 bases between them. The CDR3 runs 11 residues. Germline lookup yields CDR1 WNHNN and CDR2 SYGVQD (reference sequence). CDR3 bases: TGCGCCAGCAGTGAACTTGGGAGAGCTTTCTTT. Encoded protein: CASSELGRAFF.

J is TRBJ2-5 and V is TRBV6-2 or TRBV6-3; D possibly corresponds to TRBD1 (6 bases). V shed 5 bases and J shed 2 bases, with 15 bases lying between them. CDR1 is MNHEY, CDR2 SVGEGT, per germline. The CDR3 has 15 residues. CDR3 amino acids: CASSRNPGQQETQYF. The CDR3, as DNA: TGTGCCAGCAGTCGAAATCCGGGACAACAAGAGACCCAGTACTTC.

With regard to this clone: At one boundary the junction diverges from the germline segment, which might be a read error. This chain joins TRBV4-1 and TRBJ2-6, with 9 positions matching TRBD2. The CDR3 loop spans 20 amino acids. Germline-derived CDR1 and CDR2 are MGHRA and YSYEKL. The CDR3 loop reads CARAKLGRERGASEANVLTF. The DNA for the CDR3 is TGCGCCAGAGCCAAGTTAGGAAGGGAGCGGGGGGCATCTGAGGCCAACGTCCTGACTTTC.

This clone was recorded once. The chain is built from TRBV5-1 and TRBJ2-3; 12 nucleotides agree with TRBD2. This CDR3 region has 17 residues. Germline V CDR1 and CDR2: SGHRS, YFSETQ. V lost 1 base, J lost 5 bases, and 8 bases stayed unmatched. DNA of the CDR3: TGCGCCAGCAGCTTGAGGCCTAGCGGGGGGGTAGGAGATACGCAGTATTTT. Translation gives CASSLRPSGGVGDTQYF.

This chain uses TRBV6-2 or TRBV6-3 with TRBJ1-2, with D possibly matching TRBD1 (5 bases). Germline loops: CDR1 MNHEY, CDR2 SVGEGT. The V end was cut by 5 bases, the J end by 7 bases, with 11 bases between. This CDR3 comprises 12 residues. The CDR3 DNA reads TGTGCCAGCAGTCCACGACAGAGTGGCTACACCTTC. Translating gives CASSPRQSGYTF.

The chain joins TRBV6-5 to TRBJ2-2, with D possibly matching TRBD1 (6 bases). Germline-derived CDR1 and CDR2 are MNHEY and SVGAGI. The CDR3 runs to 16 residues. V lost 0 bases and J 0 bases, leaving 8 bases between the germline ends. DNA for the CDR3: TGTGCCAGCAGTTACTCGGGGGCAGCGAACACCGGGGAGCTGTTTTTT. The encoded protein is CASSYSGAANTGELFF.

The chain uses TRBV3-1 (or the pseudogene TRBV3-2) and TRBJ1-2; 10 bases agree with TRBD1. The V and J ends lost 5 bases and 7 bases, in that order; junction bases with no gene match: 4. Germline loops: CDR1 LGHDT, CDR2 YNNKEL (reference sequence). The CDR3 spans 13 residues. For the CDR3, the DNA is TGTGCCAGCAGCGGCCGGGACAGGGGTGGCTACACCTTC. Protein sequence: CASSGRDRGGYTF.

This clone was observed once. The V and J genes are TRBV10-3 and TRBJ1-1, with D hard to call. V lost 10 bases and J 5 bases, leaving 17 bases between the germline ends. The germline V gene encodes CDR1 ENHRY and CDR2 SYGVKD. The CDR3 loop spans 13 amino acids. CDR3 in amino acids: CASLRERGTEAFF. The CDR3 nucleotides read TGTGCCAGCCTGAGGGAACGGGGAACTGAAGCTTTCTTT.

The rearrangement uses TRBV4-3 and TRBJ2-3, with D maybe TRBD2 (5 bases). The CDR3 runs to 16 residues. V was pared by 1 base and J by 2 bases, with 13 bases between. CDR1 LGHNA and CDR2 YSLEER come from the germline V gene. The CDR3 sequence: CASSQGPGLLTDTQYF. CDR3 DNA: TGCGCCAGCAGCCAAGGTCCCGGACTCCTCACAGATACGCAGTATTTT.

This sequence joins TRBV2 and TRBJ2-3, with 10 nucleotides matching TRBD2. Per the germline V gene, CDR1 is SNHLY and CDR2 is FYNNEI. After removal of 4 bases from V and 1 base from J, the junction contained 2 bases not matched to a gene. The CDR3 runs to 15 residues. The CDR3 DNA sequence: TGTGCCAGCAGTGCTAGCGGGGGCCGCACAGATACGCAGTATTTT. It specifies CASSASGGRTDTQYF.